This record looks at one TCR beta chain sequence and its context. This clone has more than one count but fewer than ten. What this receptor recognizes is not known. Base-call qualities are not available, and no considerably larger clone is one nucleotide away. Taken from cysteine to phenylalanine, the CDR3 has 14 residues. The read is trimmed to its CDR3 DNA, 42 bases read in frame from base 1. The germline V gene sets CDR1 to SGHRS and CDR2 to YFSETQ. The germline V and J ends show losses of 4 bases and 4 bases respectively, and no gene match explains 2 bases of the junction. Lesional scalp punch biopsies and peripheral blood were collected from alopecia areata patients. PBMCs were isolated by density centrifugation and stained for CD3, CD4 and CD8, and CD4+ and CD8+ T cells were sorted on a FACSAria. The sample originates from a study of CD8+ T cells in alopecia areata (dated by TCRdb to 2016 to 2019). Context from the whole study: The treated patients took part in an open-label pilot trial in which moderate-to-severe alopecia areata was treated with oral tofacitinib at 5 to 10 mg twice daily. Patients received tofacitinib for 6 to 18 months and were then followed off drug for 6 months to check for delayed response and recurrence. To study T cell clonal expansion in alopecia areata, the researchers applied high-throughput TCRbeta sequencing to both the C3H/HeJ mouse model and human patients. Human TCRbeta sequencing covered scalp tissue and sorted CD4+ and CD8+ peripheral blood T cells from patchy and totalis/universalis alopecia areata patients and healthy controls. Biopsies were taken from tofacitinib-treated patients at baseline and at 4 and 24 weeks of treatment, and a later scalp biopsy was taken in several of the tofacitinib-treated patients. Scalp clonality was compared among normal scalp (n=4), patchy alopecia areata scalp (n=8), and alopecia totalis/universalis scalp (n=8). RNA came from the PAXgene miRNA kit for fixed scalp, the miRNeasy kit for PBMCs, and the RNeasy kit for mouse skin. Amplification of TCRbeta CDR3 regions was done by immunoSEQ multiplex PCR using 35 Vbeta forward primers and 13 Jbeta reverse primers. Overall study results and their limits: TCR sequences shared between patients were less clear than in mice, possibly partly because of HLA diversity in the patient population. Lesional scalp, especially in alopecia totalis/universalis, showed higher clonality and more expanded CD8+ clones than normal scalp, suggesting antigenic drive. Unlike mouse skin, where gammadelta T cells dominate, normal human skin contains resident alphabeta T cells that get sequenced too, which complicates analysis of the scalp TCR repertoire.

Library generation was performed with the immunoSEQ multiplex PCR assay. RNA was extracted from all samples and reverse transcribed into cDNA, which served as template for TCR sequencing. SuperScript III was used to make first-strand cDNA, primed with a 2:1 mix of oligo-dT and random hexamers. A synthetic immune receptor repertoire was used to assess amplification bias, and residual bias was removed computationally. The paper's processing steps were these. Raw reads were preprocessed to remove errors, and CDR3 was defined according to IMGT conventions as the region from the conserved cysteine to phenylalanine. To get clonality, Shannon entropy was normalized by log2 of the number of productive unique TCRs and the result was subtracted from 1. Scalp TCRbeta sequences were cross-referenced with sorted blood CD4 and CD8 repertoires so that the CD4 or CD8 identity of scalp clones could be inferred. Drawn from immuneACCESS, this table holds only the in-frame rearrangements with V and J called that TCRdb kept. Clones are partly lost; checked studies trace under half to an unresolved V gene and leave the rest unexplained. From that table come the V and J calls and clone size; the DNA was used to work out D and trimming. This sample comprises 110,000 or so clones, 35% to 40% of them detected only once. Over 3% of the sample belongs to the ten largest clones.

This receptor was identified in a human donor with alopecia areata. Sample: CD4+ T cells sorted from blood. The sequence links TRBV5-1 to TRBJ2-3, with 11 bases matching TRBD1. The nucleotide sequence reads as follows: TGCGCCAGCAGCCGGACAGGGGGCGCAGATACGCAGTATTTT. It encodes CASSRTGGADTQYF.